This entry concerns a single T cell receptor (beta chain). These data come from a study of control samples from healthy donors and cancer patients. Trimming removed 7 bases from V and 2 bases from J, with 11 bases in between. The CDR3 length is 13 residues. Germline lookup yields CDR1 SNHLY and CDR2 FYNNEI. Assay: immunoSEQ multiplex PCR; the TCRdb copy retains only in-frame clones and omits some. Among 130,000 or so clones, around nine tenths were seen once, and the ten largest hold around 2.3%. Source material: blood. The origin of this receptor is a man aged 40-49 years in good health. V and J are TRBV2 and TRBJ1-1; D unclear. The CDR3 is CASTPGVNTEAFF. The DNA for the CDR3 is TGTGCCAGCACCCCCGGGGTTAACACTGAAGCTTTCTTT.